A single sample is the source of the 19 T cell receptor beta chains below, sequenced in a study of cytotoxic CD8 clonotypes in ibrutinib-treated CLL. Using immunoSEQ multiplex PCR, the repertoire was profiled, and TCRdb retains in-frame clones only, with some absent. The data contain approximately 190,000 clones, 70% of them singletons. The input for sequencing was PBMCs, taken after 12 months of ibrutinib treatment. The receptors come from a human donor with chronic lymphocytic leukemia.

This CDR3 is CAWALGRNNQPQHF. The CDR3 region has the DNA TGTGCCTGGGCCTTAGGACGGAACAATCAGCCCCAGCATTTT. The chain is built from TRBV30 and TRBJ1-5, with D unresolved. Trimming removed 5 bases at V and 3 bases at J, with 14 bases between. Germline CDR1 reads GTSNPN; CDR2 reads SVGIG (reference sequence). CDR3 length: 14 amino acids.

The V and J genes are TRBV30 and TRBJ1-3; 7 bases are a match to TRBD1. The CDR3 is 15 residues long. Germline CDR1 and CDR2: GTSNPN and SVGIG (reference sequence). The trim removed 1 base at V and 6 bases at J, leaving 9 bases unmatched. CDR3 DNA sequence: TGTGCCTGGAGTGCCCCGACAGGGCGTGCAAACACCATATATTTT. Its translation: CAWSAPTGRANTIYF.

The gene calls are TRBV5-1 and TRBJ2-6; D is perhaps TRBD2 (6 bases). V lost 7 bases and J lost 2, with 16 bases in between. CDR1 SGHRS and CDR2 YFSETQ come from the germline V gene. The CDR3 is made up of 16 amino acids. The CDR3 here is CASGWGGQAGANVLTF. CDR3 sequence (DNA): TGCGCCAGCGGGTGGGGAGGACAAGCTGGGGCCAACGTCCTGACTTTC.

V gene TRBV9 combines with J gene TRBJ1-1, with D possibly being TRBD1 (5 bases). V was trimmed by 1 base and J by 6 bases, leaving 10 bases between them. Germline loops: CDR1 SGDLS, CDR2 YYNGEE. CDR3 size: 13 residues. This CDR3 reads CASSVTSGSEAFF. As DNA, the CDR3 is TGTGCCAGCAGCGTAACTTCAGGGTCTGAAGCTTTCTTT.

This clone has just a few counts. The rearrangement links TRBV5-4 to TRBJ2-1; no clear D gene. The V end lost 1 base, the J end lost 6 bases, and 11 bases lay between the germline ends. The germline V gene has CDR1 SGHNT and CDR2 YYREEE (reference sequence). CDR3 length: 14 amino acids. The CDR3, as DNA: TGTGCCAGCAGCTTGTGGCTAGTTGTCAATGAGCAGTTCTTC. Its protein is CASSLWLVVNEQFF.

CDR3: CASRPQENQPQHF. The CDR3 DNA follows: TGTGCCAGCAGGCCACAGGAGAATCAGCCCCAGCATTTT. The chain recombines TRBV6-5 with TRBJ1-5, with D tentatively TRBD1 (5 bases). Germline V gene data show CDR1 as MNHEY and CDR2 as SVGAGI. V gave up 6 bases and J gave up 4 bases, with 10 bases separating them. CDR3 size: 13 residues.

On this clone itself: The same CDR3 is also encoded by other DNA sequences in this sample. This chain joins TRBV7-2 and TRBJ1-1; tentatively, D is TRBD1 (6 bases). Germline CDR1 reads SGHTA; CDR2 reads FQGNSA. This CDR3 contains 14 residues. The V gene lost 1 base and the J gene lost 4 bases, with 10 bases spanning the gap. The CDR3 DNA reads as TGTGCCAGCAGCTTAGTAAAGGGGGGCACTGAAGCTTTCTTT. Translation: CASSLVKGGTEAFF.

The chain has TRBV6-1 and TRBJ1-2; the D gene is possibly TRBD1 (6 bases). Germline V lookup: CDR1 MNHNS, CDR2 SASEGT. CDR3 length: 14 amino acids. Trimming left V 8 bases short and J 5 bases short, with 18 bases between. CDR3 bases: TGTGCCAGCGTGGTAGGGGGGGGGCGGTATGGCTACACCTTC. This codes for CASVVGGGRYGYTF.

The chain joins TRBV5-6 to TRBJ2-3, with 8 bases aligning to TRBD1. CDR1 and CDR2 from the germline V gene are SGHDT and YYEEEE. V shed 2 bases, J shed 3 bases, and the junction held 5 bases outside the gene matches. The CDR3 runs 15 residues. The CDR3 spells CASSLGQGRTDTQYF. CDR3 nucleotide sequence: TGTGCCAGCAGCTTAGGACAGGGTCGAACAGATACGCAGTATTTT.

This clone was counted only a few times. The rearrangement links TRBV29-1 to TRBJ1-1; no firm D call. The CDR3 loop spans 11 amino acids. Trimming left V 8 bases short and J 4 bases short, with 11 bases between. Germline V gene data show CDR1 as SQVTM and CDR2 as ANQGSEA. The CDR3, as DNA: TGCAGCCTAACAAGCTTCACTGAAGCTTTCTTT. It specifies CSLTSFTEAFF.

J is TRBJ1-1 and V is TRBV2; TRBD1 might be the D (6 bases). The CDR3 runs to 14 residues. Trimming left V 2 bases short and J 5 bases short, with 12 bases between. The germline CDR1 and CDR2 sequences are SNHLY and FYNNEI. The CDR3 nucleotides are TGTGCCAGCAGTGAAAACAGGGCTTGGACTGAAGCTTTCTTT. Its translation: CASSENRAWTEAFF.

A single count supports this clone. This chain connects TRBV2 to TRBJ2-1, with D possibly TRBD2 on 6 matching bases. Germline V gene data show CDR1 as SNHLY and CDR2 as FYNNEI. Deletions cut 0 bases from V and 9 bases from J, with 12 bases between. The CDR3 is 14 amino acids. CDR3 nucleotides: TGTGCCAGCAGTGAAGCGGGAGGCTTAGGTGAGCAGTTCTTC. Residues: CASSEAGGLGEQFF. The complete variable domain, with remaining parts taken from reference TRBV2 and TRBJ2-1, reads EPEVTQTPSHQVTQMGQEVILRCVPISNHLYFYWYRQILGQKVEFLVSFYNNEISEKSEIFDDQFSVERPDGSNFTLKIRSTKLEDSAMYFCASSEAGGLGEQFFGPGTRLTVL.

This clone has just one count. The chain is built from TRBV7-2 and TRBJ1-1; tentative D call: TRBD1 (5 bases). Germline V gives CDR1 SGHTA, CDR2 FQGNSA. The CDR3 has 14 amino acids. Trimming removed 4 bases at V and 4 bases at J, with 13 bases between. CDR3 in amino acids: CASSSEWGITEAFF. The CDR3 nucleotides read TGTGCCAGCAGCTCGGAGTGGGGGATCACTGAAGCTTTCTTT.

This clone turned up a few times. In nucleotides, the CDR3 is TGTGCCAGCAGCTTAGGCCGTCTCAAAAATCTCGGGAACACCATATATTTT. Translation gives CASSLGRLKNLGNTIYF. The chain links TRBV13 to TRBJ1-3; no clear D gene. The germline V and J ends were trimmed by 0 bases and 7 bases, with 19 bases remaining between them. The CDR3 has 17 amino acids. CDR1 PRHDT and CDR2 FYEKMQ come from the germline V gene (reference sequence).

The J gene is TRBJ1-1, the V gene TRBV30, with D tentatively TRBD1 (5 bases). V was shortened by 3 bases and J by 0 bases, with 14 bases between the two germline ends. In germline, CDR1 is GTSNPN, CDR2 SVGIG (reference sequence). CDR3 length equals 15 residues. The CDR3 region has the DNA TGTGCCTGGAGGCAGGCGGACACCCTGAACACTGAAGCTTTCTTT. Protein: CAWRQADTLNTEAFF.

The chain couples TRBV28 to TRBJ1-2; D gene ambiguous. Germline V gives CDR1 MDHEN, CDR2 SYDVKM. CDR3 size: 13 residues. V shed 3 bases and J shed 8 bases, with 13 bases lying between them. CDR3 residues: CASSLGFWVGYTF. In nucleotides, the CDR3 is TGTGCCAGCAGTTTGGGATTTTGGGTAGGCTACACCTTC.

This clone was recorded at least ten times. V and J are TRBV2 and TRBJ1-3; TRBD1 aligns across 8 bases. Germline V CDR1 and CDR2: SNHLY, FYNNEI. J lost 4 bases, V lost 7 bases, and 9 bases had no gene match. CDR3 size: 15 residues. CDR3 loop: CASKRQGIRGNTIYF. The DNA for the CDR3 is TGTGCCAGCAAACGACAGGGGATAAGGGGAAACACCATATATTTT.

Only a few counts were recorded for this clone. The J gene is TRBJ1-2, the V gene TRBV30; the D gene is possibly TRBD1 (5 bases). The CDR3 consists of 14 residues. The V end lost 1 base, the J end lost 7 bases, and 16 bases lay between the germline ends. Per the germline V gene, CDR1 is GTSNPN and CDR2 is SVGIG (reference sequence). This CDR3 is CAWSELTARFGYTF. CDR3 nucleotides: TGTGCCTGGAGTGAATTGACAGCGCGTTTTGGCTACACCTTC.

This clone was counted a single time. CDR3 DNA: TGTGCCAGCAGTTTAAGGGCTCGAACAGATACGCAGTATTTT. It encodes CASSLRARTDTQYF. This chain joins TRBV27 and TRBJ2-3, with no clear D. CDR3 length: 14 amino acids. The germline gives CDR1 MNHEY, CDR2 SMNVEV (reference sequence). The V end was cut by 2 bases, the J end by 3 bases, with 9 bases between.